The clone carrying this T cell receptor beta chain was counted many times. Its antigen remains unknown. The data derive from a study of CD8 T cells in ankylosing spondylitis. Study-level points and caveats: From matched ankylosing spondylitis synovial fluid, disease-linked clones were reportedly recovered at significantly enriched levels. Earlier work had already found some motif variants in reactive arthritis synovial fluid and blood.

TCRdb re-called the 5' RACE reads through MiXCR, storing one row per CDR3 protein. The repertoire consists of about 130,000 distinct CDR3 sequences, with 9.3% occurring once and the leading ten covering approximately 3.4%. Germline CDR1 reads SNHLY; CDR2 reads FYNNEI. J gave up 5 bases and V 6 bases, and 11 bases lay outside the gene matches. CDR3 length: 16 residues. Sequenced: blood, either unsorted or a sorted T cell fraction (not recorded which). This TCR was recovered from a male donor with ankylosing spondylitis or in good health (not recorded which). The chain employs TRBV2 and TRBJ2-1; 9 positions agree with TRBD2. In nucleotides, the CDR3 is TGTGCCAGCAGATACCAAGCGGGAGGACCTAACAATGAGCAGTTCTTC. This encodes CASRYQAGGPNNEQFF.